This T cell receptor beta chain was captured in a study of cytomegalovirus exposure and HLA in healthy donors (dated by TCRdb to about 2017). Background for the entire study: According to a later analysis, the approximately 120 validation repertoires were produced on the same platform as the approximately 690 repertoires of the first cohort. To predict cytomegalovirus infection status, the study combined high-throughput TCR immunosequencing, statistical association of individual TCRs with disease status, and machine learning. Besides the first cohort of hundreds of subjects, a separate validation cohort made up of 95 to 150 different subjects was used. The aim of the study was to test whether cataloging public T cell receptors could identify signatures of past pathogen exposure.

On this clone itself: What this receptor recognizes is not known. There are no base qualities to consult, and no much larger clone falls within one base.

Study-wide findings and limitations: Subsequent analysis determined that TCRs grouped into clusters in the first cohort also showed a tendency toward co-occurrence across the roughly 130 validation repertoires, and approximately 93% of cluster scores exceeded 0. According to the authors, the approach could potentially be generalized to other disease states and immunological phenotypes. A total of 150 or so TCR beta chains were listed by the study as associated with cytomegalovirus. Across donors, most TCR sequences were observed very rarely, whereas some public TCRs were present in many individuals. The classifier was reported to diagnose cytomegalovirus status with high specificity and sensitivity in both the original and validation cohorts. A few of the identified cytomegalovirus-associated TCR beta chains were confirmed in vitro to be specific for cytomegalovirus antigens. A later analysis had no HLA typing for the validation cohort, so co-occurrence there was scored across all 130 or so repertoires.

The library was obtained by the immunoSEQ multiplex PCR assay. In the authors' own workflow: A statistical classification framework was built to diagnose cytomegalovirus status from the catalog of TCR beta chain sequences. TCRdb carries this immuneACCESS record with in-frame sequences only. Its versions omit some clonotypes, under half of them owing to an unresolved V gene in the studies checked, with the rest unexplained. Clone size and the V and J calls come from that table; the DNA yielded D and trimming. The sample table records 70,000 to 75,000 clones; approximately 94% of these occur just once. Of the sample, roughly 3% is held by the ten largest clones. Reading from cysteine to phenylalanine, the CDR3 counts 16 amino acids. CDR3 DNA only is kept here, 48 bases in frame from base 1. V was cut back by 3 bases and J by 1 base, leaving a gap of 15 bases between them. CDR1 and CDR2, per the germline V gene, are SGHTA and FQGNSA.

Donors formed part of the validation cohort, which comprised over a hundred subjects and was distinct from the first cohort of 550 to 850 subjects. Here the chain combines TRBV7-2 and TRBJ1-1; a tentative D match to TRBD1 spans 6 bases. Source material: PBMCs. This clonotype was sampled from a woman between 18 and 29 years old in good health and CMV-seropositive. DNA sequence: TGTGCCAGCAGCTTGGGAGTGGACAGACCGAACACTGAAGCTTTCTTT. This yields the protein CASSLGVDRPNTEAFF. When the CDR3 is completed using the reference TRBV7-2 and TRBJ1-1 genes on either side, the full variable domain is GAGVSQSPSNKVTEKGKDVELRCDPISGHTALYWYRQSLGQGLEFLIYFQGNSAPDKSGLPSDRFSAERTGGSVSTLTIQRTQQEDSAVYLCASSLGVDRPNTEAFFGQGTRLTVV.